This T cell receptor (beta chain) was identified during a study of T and B cells in COVID-19 patients. Study-wide background: COVID-19 patients gave peripheral blood either during active infection or after recovery. The study's findings and limits: In COVID-19 patients, T cell receptor beta variable and joining gene use was reportedly strongly skewed.

Each TRB amplification used roughly 240-550 ng of genomic DNA from blood. This clonotype came up many times. The antigen remains unidentified. TRB rearrangements were amplified by multiplex PCR with BIOMED2 TRB-A/B primers. MiXCR, run by TCRdb on the multiplex PCR reads, gives a single entry per CDR3 protein. The table has about 16,000 distinct CDR3 sequences, 25% to 30% seen once. The receptor comes from a human donor who had recovered from COVID-19. Sequencing used blood.

CDR3 sequence (DNA): TGTGCCAGCTTACCCCGGACTAGCGGGGGCCCTGGCACGTCCCAGTACTTC. Its protein is CASLPRTSGGPGTSQYF. This chain uses TRBV27 with TRBJ2-5, with 13 bases that match TRBD2. Germline CDR1 MNHEY, CDR2 SMNVEV (reference sequence). The CDR3 spans 17 residues. The V and J ends lost 8 bases and 9 bases, in that order; junction bases with no gene match: 18.